The T cell receptor (beta chain) described here comes from a study of response to subunit inactivated influenza vaccine. Findings of the study overall: Authors suggested each seasonal influenza vaccination recruits few new T cells.

TCRdb redid the calling of the RT-PCR reads with MiXCR, one entry per CDR3 protein. Of about 500,000 distinct CDR3 sequences in the sample, 15% to 20% were seen once. Of note for this clonotype: Its antigen remains unknown.

In germline, CDR1 is DFQATT, CDR2 SNEGSKA (reference sequence). V was pared by 7 bases and J by 3 bases, with 16 bases between. The CDR3 consists of 14 residues. The material sequenced was CD4+ T cells sorted from PBMCs, taken about 24 months after vaccination. This sequence was found in a man in his fifties or sixties who received an inactivated influenza vaccine. The rearrangement links TRBV20-1 to TRBJ2-1; D is ambiguous. CDR3 loop: CSVMAAERYNEQFF. For the CDR3, the DNA is TGCAGTGTCATGGCCGCGGAGCGCTACAATGAGCAGTTCTTC.